The 14 T cell receptor beta chains below come from one sample, sequenced in a study of technical replicates of blood from a handful of donors. TCRdb keeps only in-frame clones here, not all; method: immunoSEQ multiplex PCR. This sample has more than 80,000 clones; 95% to 97% occur once, and the top ten carry about 0.3%. Sequencing was performed on T cells isolated from PBMCs. The source is a human donor in good health.

The genes are TRBV18 and TRBJ1-1; D is ambiguous. Germline-derived CDR1 and CDR2 are KGHSH and LQKENI. The CDR3 runs 14 residues. Between the trimmed V and J ends, which lost 1 base and 2 bases, there was a span of 8 bases. Written as DNA, the CDR3 is TGTGCCAGCTCACCACTGGGAGCAAACACTGAAGCTTTCTTT. It yields the protein CASSPLGANTEAFF. Complete variable domain (other parts from reference TRBV18 and TRBJ1-1): NAGVMQNPRHLVRRRGQEARLRCSPMKGHSHVYWYRQLPEEGLKFMVYLQKENIIDESGMPKERFSAEFPKEGPSILRIQQVVRGDSAAYFCASSPLGANTEAFFGQGTRLTVV.

The rearrangement uses TRBV7-3 and TRBJ2-5; perhaps TRBD2 as D (5 bases). Germline V gene lookup returns CDR1 SGHTA and CDR2 FQGTGA. Trimming removed 2 bases from V and 4 bases from J, with 11 bases in between. The CDR3 covers 14 residues. The CDR3 spells CASSLGGELETQYF. CDR3 DNA sequence: TGTGCCAGCAGCTTAGGAGGCGAGCTAGAGACCCAGTACTTC.

V and J are TRBV9 and TRBJ1-2, with 7 bases lining up with TRBD1. Per the germline V gene, CDR1 is SGDLS and CDR2 is YYNGEE. J gave up 8 bases and V 4 bases, and 11 bases lay outside the gene matches. The CDR3 is 14 amino acids. The CDR3 DNA is TGTGCCAGCAGCCCGTACGACAGGGCCGACGGCTACACCTTC. Its translation is CASSPYDRADGYTF.

V is TRBV2 and J is TRBJ1-1; 9 bases are a match to TRBD1. There are 14 residues in the CDR3. Looked up from germline, CDR1 is SNHLY and CDR2 is FYNNEI. V shed 6 bases and J 1 base; nucleotides not matched to a gene: 3. CDR3 sequence reads: CASSTQGANTEAFF. As DNA, the CDR3 is TGTGCCAGCAGCACACAGGGGGCGAACACTGAAGCTTTCTTT.

This clone was detected only a few times. The V call is TRBV11-3, the J call TRBJ2-5, with D unresolved. The V and J ends lost 6 bases and 1 base respectively, with 18 bases between them. Looked up from germline, CDR1 is SGHNT and CDR2 is YENEEA. CDR3 length: 16 residues. CDR3 loop: CASSPLTDTFQETQYF. The CDR3 nucleotides are TGTGCCAGCAGTCCTCTTACCGACACCTTCCAAGAGACCCAGTACTTC.

V and J are TRBV2 and TRBJ2-2, with TRBD2 matching 14 bases. V was clipped by 8 bases and J by 0 bases; unmatched bases: 8. Per the germline V gene, CDR1 is SNHLY and CDR2 is FYNNEI. The CDR3 runs to 18 residues. The CDR3 loop is CASSRTSGRISNTGELFF. In nucleotides, the CDR3 is TGTGCCAGCTCCCGGACTAGCGGGAGGATATCGAACACCGGGGAGCTGTTTTTT.

The V and J genes are TRBV27 and TRBJ2-2; TRBD1 might be the D (5 bases). CDR1 is MNHEY, CDR2 SMNVEV, per germline (reference sequence). This CDR3 is 15 amino acids long. V was trimmed by 2 bases and J by 2 bases, leaving 9 bases between them. This CDR3 reads CASSLQTANTGELFF. The CDR3 region has the DNA TGTGCCAGCAGTTTACAGACAGCAAACACCGGGGAGCTGTTTTTT.

The V call is TRBV4-1, the J call TRBJ2-4; tentatively, D is TRBD1 (5 bases). The V end was cut by 0 bases, the J end by 8 bases, with 17 bases between. The CDR3 is 16 amino acids. The germline CDR1 and CDR2 sequences are MGHRA and YSYEKL. The CDR3 nucleotides read TGCGCCAGCAGCCAAGATACAGGTCGCGGTGGGTACATTCAGTACTTC. It codes for CASSQDTGRGGYIQYF.

The chain carries TRBV6-6 and TRBJ2-7, with D unresolved. V lost 6 bases, J lost 3 bases, and 6 bases lay in between. Germline assignment: CDR1 MNHNY and CDR2 SVGAGI (reference sequence). There are 11 residues in the CDR3. CDR3 sequence: CASSRYYEQYF. The CDR3 bases are TGTGCCAGCAGCCGGTACTACGAGCAGTACTTC.

The chain links TRBV9 to TRBJ2-5; TRBD2 agrees at 8 bases. The CDR3 length is 17 residues. Germline-derived CDR1 and CDR2 are SGDLS and YYNGEE. Germline trimming cut 0 bases from V and 1 base from J; bases unmatched to any gene: 8. The CDR3 sequence: CASSVDGSGGPQETQYF. In nucleotides, the CDR3 is TGTGCCAGCAGCGTAGATGGGTCGGGAGGGCCCCAAGAGACCCAGTACTTC.

V gene TRBV27 combines with J gene TRBJ1-5; the D gene is possibly TRBD1 (6 bases). Germline-derived CDR1 and CDR2 are MNHEY and SMNVEV (reference sequence). This CDR3 is 15 amino acids long. V lost 4 bases and J 7 bases, leaving 17 bases between the germline ends. The DNA for the CDR3 is TGTGCCAGCAGTTCCAGGGGCTGGGGAGGGCAGCCCCAGCATTTT. Its protein product is CASSSRGWGGQPQHF.

This rearrangement joins TRBV7-3 to TRBJ2-2; D may be TRBD2 (6 bases). Trimming took 5 bases from V and 4 from J, leaving 11 bases between them. CDR3 length equals 14 residues. Germline values: CDR1 SGHTA, CDR2 FQGTGA. In DNA form, the CDR3 reads TGTGCCAGCAGCCTGGGCGGGACCACCGGGGAGCTGTTTTTT. This encodes CASSLGGTTGELFF.

The chain couples TRBV25-1 to TRBJ2-1, with 7 bases identical to TRBD2. The V gene's germline CDR1 is MGHDK and CDR2 SYGVNS. Unmatched junction bases numbered 12, after V lost 5 bases and J lost 5 bases. CDR3 length equals 16 residues. The CDR3 protein is CASSPPEGLADNEQFF. CDR3 nucleotide sequence: TGTGCCAGCAGTCCCCCGGAGGGGCTAGCGGACAATGAGCAGTTCTTC.

The J gene is TRBJ1-2, the V gene TRBV6-6; no firm D call. The CDR3 sequence is 14 residues long. Germline V CDR1 and CDR2: MNHNY, SVGAGI (reference sequence). V lost 0 bases to trimming and J lost 6 bases, with 11 bases between them. In DNA form, the CDR3 reads TGTGCCAGCAGTTACTCGGACGAGGGCAATGGCTACACCTTC. Translating it yields CASSYSDEGNGYTF.